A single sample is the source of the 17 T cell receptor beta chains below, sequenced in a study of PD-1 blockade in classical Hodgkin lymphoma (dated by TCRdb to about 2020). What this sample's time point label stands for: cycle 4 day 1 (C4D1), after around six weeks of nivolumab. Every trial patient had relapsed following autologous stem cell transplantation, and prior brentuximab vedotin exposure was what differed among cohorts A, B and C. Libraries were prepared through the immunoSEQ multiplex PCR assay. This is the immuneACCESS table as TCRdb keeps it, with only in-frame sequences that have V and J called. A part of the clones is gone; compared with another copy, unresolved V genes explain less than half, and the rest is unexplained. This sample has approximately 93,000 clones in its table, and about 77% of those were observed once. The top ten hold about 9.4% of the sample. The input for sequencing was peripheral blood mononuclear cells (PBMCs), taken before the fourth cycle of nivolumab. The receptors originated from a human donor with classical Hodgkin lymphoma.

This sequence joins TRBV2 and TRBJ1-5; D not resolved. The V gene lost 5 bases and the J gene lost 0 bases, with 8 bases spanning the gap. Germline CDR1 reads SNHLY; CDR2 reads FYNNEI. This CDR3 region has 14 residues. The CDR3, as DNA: TGTGCCAGCAGTTGGGAACATAGCAATCAGCCCCAGCATTTT. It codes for CASSWEHSNQPQHF.

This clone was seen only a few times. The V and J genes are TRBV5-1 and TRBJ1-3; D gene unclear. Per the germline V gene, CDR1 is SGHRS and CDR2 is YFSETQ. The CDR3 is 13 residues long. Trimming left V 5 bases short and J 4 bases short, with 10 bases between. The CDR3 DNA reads TGCGCCAGCAGGAGGGATGCCGGAAACACCATATATTTT. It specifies CASRRDAGNTIYF.

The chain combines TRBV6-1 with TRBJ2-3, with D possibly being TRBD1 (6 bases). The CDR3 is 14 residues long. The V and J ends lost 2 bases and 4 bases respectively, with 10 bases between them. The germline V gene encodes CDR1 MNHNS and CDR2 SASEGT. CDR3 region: CASSETQGADTQYF. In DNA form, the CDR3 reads TGTGCCAGCAGTGAAACACAGGGTGCAGATACGCAGTATTTT.

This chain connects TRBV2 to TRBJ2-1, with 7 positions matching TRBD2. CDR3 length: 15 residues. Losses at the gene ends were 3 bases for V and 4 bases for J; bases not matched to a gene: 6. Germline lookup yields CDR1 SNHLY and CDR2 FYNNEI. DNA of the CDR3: TGTGCCAGCAGTGATTCACTAGCGAGTTACAATGAGCAGTTCTTC. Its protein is CASSDSLASYNEQFF.

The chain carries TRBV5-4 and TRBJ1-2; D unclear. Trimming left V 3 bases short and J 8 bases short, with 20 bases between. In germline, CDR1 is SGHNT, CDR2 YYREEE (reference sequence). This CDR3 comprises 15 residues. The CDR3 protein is CASSSDPRPQDGYTF. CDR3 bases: TGTGCCAGCAGCTCCGACCCGAGGCCGCAGGACGGCTACACCTTC.

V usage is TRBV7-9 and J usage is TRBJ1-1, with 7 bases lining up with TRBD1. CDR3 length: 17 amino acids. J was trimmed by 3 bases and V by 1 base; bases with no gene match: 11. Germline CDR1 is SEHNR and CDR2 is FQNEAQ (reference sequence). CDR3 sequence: CASSLVQGGSFYTEAFF. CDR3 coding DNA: TGTGCCAGCAGCTTAGTGCAGGGGGGGTCTTTTTACACTGAAGCTTTCTTT.

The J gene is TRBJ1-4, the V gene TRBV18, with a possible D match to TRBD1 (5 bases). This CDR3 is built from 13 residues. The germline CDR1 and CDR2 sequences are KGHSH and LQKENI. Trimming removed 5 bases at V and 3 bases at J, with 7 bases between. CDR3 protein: CASSAGSNEKLFF. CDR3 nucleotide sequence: TGTGCCAGCTCAGCAGGGTCTAATGAAAAACTGTTTTTT.

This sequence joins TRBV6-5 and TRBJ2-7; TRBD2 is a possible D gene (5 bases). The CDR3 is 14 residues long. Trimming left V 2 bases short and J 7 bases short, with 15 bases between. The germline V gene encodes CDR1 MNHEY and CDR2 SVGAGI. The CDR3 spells CASSYGRASGEQYF. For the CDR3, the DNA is TGTGCCAGCAGTTACGGGCGGGCCTCCGGAGAGCAGTACTTC.

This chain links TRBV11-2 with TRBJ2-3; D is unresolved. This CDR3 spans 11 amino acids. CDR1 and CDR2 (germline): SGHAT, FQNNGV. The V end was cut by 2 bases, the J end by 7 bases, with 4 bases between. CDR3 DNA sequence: TGTGCCAGCAGCTTAAGTAATACGCAGTATTTT. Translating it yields CASSLSNTQYF.

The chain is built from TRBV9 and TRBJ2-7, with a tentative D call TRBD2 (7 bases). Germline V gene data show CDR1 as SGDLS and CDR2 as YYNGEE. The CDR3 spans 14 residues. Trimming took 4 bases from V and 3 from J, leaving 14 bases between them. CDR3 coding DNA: TGTGCCAGCAGCCACGAGGGGGGGCGCTACGAGCAGTACTTC. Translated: CASSHEGGRYEQYF.

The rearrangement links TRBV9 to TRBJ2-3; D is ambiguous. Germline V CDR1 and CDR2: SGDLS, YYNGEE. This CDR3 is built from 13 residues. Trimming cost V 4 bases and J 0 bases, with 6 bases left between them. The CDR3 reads CASSPYSTDTQYF. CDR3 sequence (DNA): TGTGCCAGCAGCCCATATAGCACAGATACGCAGTATTTT.

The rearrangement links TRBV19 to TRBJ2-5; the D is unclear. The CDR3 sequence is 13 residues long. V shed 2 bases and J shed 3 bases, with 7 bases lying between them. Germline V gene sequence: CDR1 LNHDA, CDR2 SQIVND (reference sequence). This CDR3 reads CASSISTKETQYF. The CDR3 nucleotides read TGTGCCAGTAGTATAAGTACTAAAGAGACCCAGTACTTC.

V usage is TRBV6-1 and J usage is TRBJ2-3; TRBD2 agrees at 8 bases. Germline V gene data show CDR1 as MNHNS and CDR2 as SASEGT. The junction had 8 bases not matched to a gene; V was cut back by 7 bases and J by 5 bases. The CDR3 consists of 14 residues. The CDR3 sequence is CASTPAGARDTQYF. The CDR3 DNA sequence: TGTGCCAGCACCCCAGCGGGAGCAAGAGATACGCAGTATTTT.

For the CDR3, the DNA is TGTGCCAGCAGCTTGGTGGCAGCTCCTAGTTCAAACATTCAGTACTTC. Protein sequence: CASSLVAAPSSNIQYF. V gene TRBV5-5 combines with J gene TRBJ2-4; D ambiguous. Trimming stripped 0 bases from V and 6 bases from J, with 16 bases between. Germline V gene data show CDR1 as SGHKS and CDR2 as YYEKEE (reference sequence). The CDR3 has 16 residues.

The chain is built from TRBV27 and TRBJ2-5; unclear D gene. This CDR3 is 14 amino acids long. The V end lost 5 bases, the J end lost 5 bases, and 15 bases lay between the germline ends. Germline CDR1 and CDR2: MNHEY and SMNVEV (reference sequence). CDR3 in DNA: TGTGCCAGCAGTCGAGCCGGTGGACGGGAGACCCAGTACTTC. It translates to CASSRAGGRETQYF.

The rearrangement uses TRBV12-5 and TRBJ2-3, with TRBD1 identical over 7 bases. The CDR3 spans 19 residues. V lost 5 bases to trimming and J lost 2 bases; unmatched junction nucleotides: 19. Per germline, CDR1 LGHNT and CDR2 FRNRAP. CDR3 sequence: CASGRQGSRGGYNTDTQYF. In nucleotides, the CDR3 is TGTGCTAGTGGTCGACAGGGAAGTAGGGGCGGGTATAACACAGATACGCAGTATTTT.

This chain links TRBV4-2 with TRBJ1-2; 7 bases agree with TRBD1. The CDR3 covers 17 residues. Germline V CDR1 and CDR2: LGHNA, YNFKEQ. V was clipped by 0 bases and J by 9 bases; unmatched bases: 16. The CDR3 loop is CASSQEGGQNRAGSYTF. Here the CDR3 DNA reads TGTGCCAGCAGCCAAGAAGGGGGCCAGAACAGGGCAGGAAGCTACACCTTC.